This T cell receptor (beta chain) was identified in a study of OX40 agonist ivuxolimab in advanced cancers. Regarding the study in general: Ivuxolimab was a fully human IgG2 agonistic monoclonal antibody targeting the costimulatory receptor OX40 (CD134). Intravenous ivuxolimab was administered to patients every 2 weeks at six dose levels: 0.01, 0.1, 0.3, 1.5, 3 and 10 mg/kg. Of the approximately 50 dose-escalation patients, hepatocellular carcinoma was present in about 20, melanoma in roughly 15, renal cell carcinoma in 9 and head and neck cancer in 9. In the dose-escalation cohort, approximately 83% of patients were male, and the mean age was around 60 years with a range of 23 to 79. Patients were allowed to have had prior anti-PD-1, anti-PD-L1 or anti-CTLA-4 therapy, and approximately 40% of the dose-escalation patients had previously received checkpoint inhibitors. Partial responses occurred in three dose-escalation patients, of whom one had hepatocellular carcinoma and two had cutaneous melanoma. Peripheral TCRbeta sequencing was intended to test whether TCR sequence diversity was altered and clonal T-cell expansion was caused by ivuxolimab. The monotherapy dose-escalation portion (N ≈ 56 patients) of the phase I ivuxolimab trial is reported in the paper. The investigation overall reported the following: At doses of 0.1 to 3.0 mg/kg, clonal expansion of both CD4+ and CD8+ T cells in blood was seen between baseline and week 6. In the 0.1-3.0 mg/kg groups, partial responders were among the patients with the lowest normalized peripheral clonal expansion, particularly in CD8+ T cells. Low levels of normalized T-cell clonal expansion were also seen in some patients who did not respond. Which antigens the clonally expanded peripheral T cells were specific for was not determined. After ivuxolimab, expanded clones were on average more numerous among CD8+ T cells than among CD4+ T cells.

Genomic DNA was extracted from sorted cells for sequencing of the TCRbeta CDR3 region. The immunoSEQ Assay was used for sequencing of TCRbeta CDR3 regions. TCRdb limited this immuneACCESS table to in-frame rearrangements with V and J called. A share of clones is missing; checked studies link under half to unresolved V genes, and the rest is unexplained. The sample profile shows roughly 75,000 clones; 75% to 90% of them were found once. Jointly, the top ten make up around 6.5% of the sample. V and J lose 6 bases and 0 bases, and a span of 15 bases separates them. Reading the germline V gene gives CDR1 MDHEN and CDR2 SYDVKM. From the cysteine up to the phenylalanine, the CDR3 has a length of 15 residues. Of the read, only the CDR3 DNA is kept; its 45 bases are in frame from base 1. The trial excluded patients who had a history of autoimmune disease or who were on systemic immunosuppression. Peripheral blood for TCR sequencing was collected from all dose cohorts at baseline, on cycle 4 day 1, and on cycle 7 day 1. The samples were taken from a phase I, first-in-human, multicenter, open-label dose-escalation trial of ivuxolimab. Adults with locally advanced or metastatic melanoma, renal cell, hepatocellular, or head and neck squamous cell carcinoma were enrolled in the trial. Before TCR sequencing, CD4+ T cells and CD8+ T cells from peripheral blood were sorted into separate populations.

Regarding this clone: Its antigen remains undetermined. No qualities accompany the bases; no much larger clone lies one base away.

The source was CD4+ or CD8+ T cells sorted from blood, collected in a trial of the OX40 agonist ivuxolimab. The TCR originated in an adult with an advanced solid tumor such as melanoma, head and neck, liver or kidney cancer. The sequence joins TRBV28 to TRBJ2-7; the D gene is perhaps TRBD1, from 6 matching bases. The DNA reads as follows: TGTGCCAGCAGCCCGACAGGCTTCCCCTCCTACGAGCAGTACTTC. This encodes CASSPTGFPSYEQYF.